This T cell receptor (beta chain) was captured in a study of Graves' ophthalmopathy and Graves' hyperthyroidism. The CDR3 spans 15 residues. V lost 8 bases, J lost 0 bases, and 2 bases stayed unmatched. Germline V gives CDR1 LNHDA, CDR2 SQIVND (reference sequence). The sequenced template was RNA, covering the TCR beta CDR3 region. HTBI-primed first-round RT-PCR preceded second-round multiplex PCR. TCRdb re-analysed the multiplex PCR reads in MiXCR, keeping a single row per CDR3 protein. The sample consists of over a million distinct CDR3 sequences, roughly two fifths of them appearing once. The chain employs TRBV19 and TRBJ2-2, with 11 nucleotides matching TRBD1. Sequenced material: peripheral blood or thyroid tissue (not recorded which). The clonotype comes from an adult man with Graves' hyperthyroidism. CDR3 sequence (DNA): TGTGCCAGTCGGACAGGGGGCACGAACACCGGGGAGCTGTTTTTT. Its translation is CASRTGGTNTGELFF. Combining the CDR3 with reference TRBV19 and TRBJ2-2 gives the whole variable domain DGGITQSPKYLFRKEGQNVTLSCEQNLNHDAMYWYRQDPGQGLRLIYYSQIVNDFQKGDIAEGYSVSREKKESFPLTVTSAQKNPTAFYLCASRTGGTNTGELFFGEGSRLTVL.